This T cell receptor (beta chain) was recovered during a study of T cells in Graves' hyperthyroidism and ophthalmopathy. Study-wide points: From stable hyperthyroidism, ophthalmopathy was set apart by a 13 V-J model. Blood also showed most of the thyroid clonotypes that were expanded above 0.001.

Researchers barred patients who had uncontrolled infection, other autoimmune disease, pregnancy or lactation. Drawn at first hyperthyroidism diagnosis, the blood sample preceded any ophthalmopathy symptoms. For this clonotype: Its antigen is currently unknown.

RNA transcripts gave rise to amplified TCR beta CDR3 regions. First-round RT-PCR targeting the TCR CDR3 was performed with the HTBI primer set. MiXCR, applied by TCRdb to the multiplex PCR reads, yields one record per CDR3 protein. The top ten clones hold 4.5% to 6% of a sample with approximately 620,000 distinct CDR3 sequences, roughly 14% of them seen once. There are 15 residues in the CDR3. Per the germline V gene, CDR1 is MGHDK and CDR2 is SYGVNS. V lost 4 bases, J lost 3 bases, and 7 bases stayed unmatched. The sequence was obtained from a woman aged 30 to 39 with Graves' hyperthyroidism that later progressed to Graves' ophthalmopathy. The rearrangement joins TRBV25-1 to TRBJ1-2, with TRBD1 matching 8 bases. Sequences were obtained from blood. Written as DNA, the CDR3 is TGTGCCAGCAGTGGGCGACAGGGGTTGGACTATGGCTACACCTTC. Its protein product is CASSGRQGLDYGYTF.